This T cell receptor beta chain was captured by sequencing in a study of T cell clonotyping in hematopoietic cell transplantation. The study, taken as a whole, reports: After transplant, recipient diversity fell while pathologically expanded clonotypes grew through day 180.

Time point here: recipient sample about 28 days before transplant, after cytoreduction. With respect to this clone: What it binds is unknown.

The CDR3 has 11 amino acids. Trimming cost V 3 bases and J 2 bases, with 5 bases left between them. Per germline, CDR1 DFQATT and CDR2 SNEGSKA (reference sequence). Sequencing used immunoSEQ multiplex PCR; TCRdb keeps in-frame clones, though not all of them. Among fewer than 100,000 clones listed, 90% to 96% were seen once. This sequence joins TRBV20-1 and TRBJ2-7, with D unresolved. The TCR sequence derives from a woman aged 50 to 65 with acute myeloid leukemia. Some clones in this sample may be carry-over from other donors' samples. Sequenced material: peripheral blood mononuclear cells, taken before stem cell transplant. Here the CDR3 DNA reads TGCAGTGCTAGGGCGGCCTACGAGCAGTACTTC. This sequence encodes CSARAAYEQYF.